The rows below give T cell receptor beta chains drawn from one sample of a study of blood T cell repertoires in COVID-19. Generated by immunoSEQ multiplex PCR, the TCRdb table keeps only in-frame clones and is missing some. This sample yields roughly 66,000 clones, of which roughly 80% are seen a single time; around 4.4% belongs to the top ten. The sample taken for sequencing was peripheral blood. All receptors come from a woman aged 60 to 75 with acute or convalescent COVID-19. Both conserved end residues are trimmed from each CDR3.

j_gene: TRBJ1-2
v_gene: TRBV6-5
CDR3aa: ASSWDRKGYT

j_gene: TRBJ2-7
v_gene: TRBV6-4
CDR3aa: ASSLPLAEQY

j_gene: TRBJ1-5
v_gene: TRBV18
CDR3aa: ASSPLRGQGQPQH

j_gene: TRBJ1-1
v_gene: TRBV10-3
CDR3aa: AISEDRRNTEAF

j_gene: TRBJ1-2
v_gene: TRBV6-5
CDR3aa: ASSSGGRGYT

j_gene: TRBJ2-3
v_gene: TRBV29-1
CDR3aa: SVGGQGVTDTQY

j_gene: TRBJ2-3
v_gene: TRBV5-1
CDR3aa: ASSAKEADTQY

j_gene: TRBJ1-2
v_gene: TRBV6-5
CDR3aa: ASRTPGQGNYGYT

j_gene: TRBJ1-3
v_gene: TRBV6-6
CDR3aa: ASSSRGIDTIY

j_gene: TRBJ1-3
v_gene: TRBV3-1/TRBV3-2
CDR3aa: ASSQELQGTTGNTIY

j_gene: TRBJ2-7
v_gene: TRBV2
CDR3aa: ASRSGQATYEQY

j_gene: TRBJ1-1
v_gene: TRBV6-4
CDR3aa: ASSVGSGATEAF

j_gene: TRBJ2-7
v_gene: TRBV19
CDR3aa: ASSLRLPGTSGYEQY

j_gene: TRBJ2-5
v_gene: TRBV20-1
CDR3aa: SASGAVIGAAETQY

j_gene: TRBJ1-2
v_gene: TRBV12-3/TRBV12-4
CDR3aa: ASSLGTGGGYT

j_gene: TRBJ2-1
v_gene: TRBV11-1
CDR3aa: ASSSPDSPYNEQF

j_gene: TRBJ2-7
v_gene: TRBV3-1/TRBV3-2
CDR3aa: ASSRDRVSYEQY

j_gene: TRBJ1-2
v_gene: TRBV6-6
CDR3aa: ASTPGGFAGYT

j_gene: TRBJ1-1
v_gene: TRBV30
CDR3aa: AWSTSRTGWDTEAF

j_gene: TRBJ2-5
v_gene: TRBV5-4
CDR3aa: ASSRSDRLGETQY

j_gene: TRBJ2-5
v_gene: TRBV7-9
CDR3aa: ASSSLAGVETQY